A selection of T cell receptor beta chains follows, all from one sample in a study of T cell repertoires in cytomegalovirus infection. Each CDR3 protein gets one entry after TCRdb re-called the reads with MiXCR. The sample consists of roughly 920,000 distinct CDR3 sequences, around 29% of them appearing once. Their cognate antigens are unknown. The sequences come from cultured CD8+ T cells from PBMCs, collected from culture after CMV antigen stimulation. These receptors came from a human donor in good health (CMV status not recorded). Some clones in this sample may be carry-over from other donors' samples. Both conserved end residues are part of each CDR3. Each record gives: D gene, clone size, V gene, J gene, CDR3 length, CDR3 DNA, CDR3 protein. D genes are given only for firm matches. Size tells how often a clone was seen (once, few, many) or the class of an expanded clone, and some rows leave it out.

>.|.|TRBV28|TRBJ2-1|16
TGTGCCAGCAATTTCCTCGGGGGCCCCAAGACGGGTGAGCAGTTCTTC
CASNFLGGPKTGEQFF
>TRBD1|.|TRBV6-1|TRBJ2-5|14
TGTGCCAGCAGCCCCGGGACAGCCACAGAGACCCAGTACTTC
CASSPGTATETQYF
>.|.|TRBV28|TRBJ2-3|18
TGTGCCAGCAGTTTATCGGAACTCCTCCCGGTCGGCACAGATACGCAGTATTTT
CASSLSELLPVGTDTQYF
>TRBD2|.|TRBV10-3|TRBJ2-3|15
TGTGCCATCAGTGACCTAGCGGGGGTCACAGATACGCAGTATTTT
CAISDLAGVTDTQYF
>TRBD1|few|TRBV25-1|TRBJ2-2|17
TGTGCCAGCAGTGAATGGGGACAGGGTACGAACACCGGGGAGCTGTTTTTT
CASSEWGQGTNTGELFF
>.|.|TRBV28|TRBJ1-5|14
TGTGCCAGCAGTTCCAGGGTTAGCAATCAGCCCCAGCATTTT
CASSSRVSNQPQHF
>.|once|TRBV12-3/TRBV12-4|TRBJ1-2|13
TGTGCCAGCAGTCCCCTGGGGGTGGCTGGCTACACCTTC
CASSPLGVAGYTF
>.|few|TRBV20-1|TRBJ2-7|13
TGCAGTGCTCCACATCCCGCAGCCTACGAGCAGTACTTC
CSAPHPAAYEQYF
>TRBD2|once|TRBV19|TRBJ2-1|15
TGTGCCAGTAGTCATATAGCGGGGGATTACAATGAGCAGTTCTTC
CASSHIAGDYNEQFF
>.|.|TRBV10-3|TRBJ1-1|11
TGTGCCATCAGGGAGGACGGAAAAGCTTTCTTT
CAIREDGKAFF
>TRBD2|.|TRBV27|TRBJ2-1|16
TGTGCCAGCAGTCACTACTTAGCGGGGGGGCCGAATGAGCAGTTCTTC
CASSHYLAGGPNEQFF
>.|few|TRBV6-5|TRBJ2-2|16
TGTGCCAGCAGTTATTCCTACGCCACGAACACCGGGGAGCTGTTTTTT
CASSYSYATNTGELFF
>.|.|TRBV13|TRBJ1-2|15
TGTGCCAGCAGCTTAGTAGGGTCCAGTTACTATGGCTACACCTTC
CASSLVGSSYYGYTF
>TRBD1|.|TRBV6-5|TRBJ2-3|15
TGTGCCAGCAGTTCGGCAGGGGGCGGCGCAGATACGCAGTATTTT
CASSSAGGGADTQYF
>.|.|TRBV7-9|TRBJ1-1|13
TGTGTCAGCAGACCCAAGGGAGGGAAAGAAGCTTTCTTT
CVSRPKGGKEAFF
>.|.|TRBV11-2|TRBJ1-2|17
TGTGCCAGCAGCTTAAGCGTGTTGGACGGAGCTAACTATGGCTACACCTTC
CASSLSVLDGANYGYTF
>.|.|TRBV12-3/TRBV12-4|TRBJ1-2|14
TGTGCCAGCACCTTAGATGGAGGGCCCTATGGCTACACCTTC
CASTLDGGPYGYTF
>.|many|TRBV6-2/TRBV6-3|TRBJ1-1|15
TGTGCCAGCAGTTACTCACCGGGCTTGAACACTGAAGCTTTCTTT
CASSYSPGLNTEAFF
>.|once|TRBV9|TRBJ1-2|17
TGTGCCAGCAGCGTAGGAACCTTCCCTCGGGGAGTCTATGGCTACACCTTC
CASSVGTFPRGVYGYTF
>TRBD1|.|TRBV2|TRBJ2-5|18
TGTGCCAGCAGTGAAGCCCCTATCATCCGGGACAGGGGGGAGACCCAGTACTTC
CASSEAPIIRDRGETQYF
>TRBD2|once|TRBV9|TRBJ2-7|15
TGTGCCAGCAGCCCGACTAGCGGGGGCACCTACGAGCAGTACTTC
CASSPTSGGTYEQYF
>.|few|TRBV4-1|TRBJ1-1|15
TGCGCCAGCAGCCAACGGACAGAAGTTAACACTGAAGCTTTCTTT
CASSQRTEVNTEAFF
>TRBD2|.|TRBV6-5|TRBJ2-1|18
TGTGCCAGCAGTTACTCATTAGCGGGGGGCCTCTCCTACAATGAGCAGTTCTTC
CASSYSLAGGLSYNEQFF
>.|.|TRBV7-6|TRBJ1-5|15
TGTGCCAGCAGCTTAAGGTCGGGTGGCAATCAGCCCCAGCATTTT
CASSLRSGGNQPQHF
>TRBD2|.|TRBV9|TRBJ2-1|13
TGTGCCAGCAGCAGCGGGGGGCAGTATGAGCAGTTCTTC
CASSSGGQYEQFF
>.|many|TRBV7-2|TRBJ1-2|14
TGTGCCAGCAGCGGCAAGGGAAGGCACTATGGCTACACCTTC
CASSGKGRHYGYTF
>.|many|TRBV7-8|TRBJ2-2|16
TGTGCCAGCAGCTTAAGACCCGCCCGCAACACCGGGGAGCTGTTTTTT
CASSLRPARNTGELFF
>TRBD2|.|TRBV13|TRBJ2-3|21
TGTGCCAGCAGTTTTCGATTCTCCACCGGGACTAGCGGGGGGGCGTCAGATACGCAGTATTTT
CASSFRFSTGTSGGASDTQYF
>.|few|TRBV7-3|TRBJ1-5|12
TGTGCCAGCAGCTCCTTCCATCAGCCCCAGCATTTT
CASSSFHQPQHF
>.|few|TRBV20-1|TRBJ1-5|15
TGCAGTGCTAGACTCCTTAAGGAGGGGAATCAGCCCCAGCATTTT
CSARLLKEGNQPQHF
>.|.|TRBV29-1|TRBJ1-1|12
TGCAGCGCCGGCAGGATAGGAACTGAAGCTTTCTTT
CSAGRIGTEAFF
>.|once|TRBV20-1|TRBJ2-7|13
TGCAGTGCTAGAGATGGAACAGCCTACGAGCAGTACTTC
CSARDGTAYEQYF
>TRBD1|few|TRBV6-1|TRBJ2-1|16
TGTGCCAGCAGTGTCCTGACAGGGTTTAAGGACAATGAGCAGTTCTTC
CASSVLTGFKDNEQFF
>.|.|TRBV27|TRBJ1-1|14
TGTGCCAGCAGTTCCCCGGGCATCGGCACTGAAGCTTTCTTT
CASSSPGIGTEAFF
>.|.|TRBV7-3|TRBJ2-3|13
TGTGCCAGCAGCTTACCCAGCGGAGATGCGCAGTATTTT
CASSLPSGDAQYF
>.|.|TRBV18|TRBJ2-5|15
TGTGCCAGCTCACCCCCGACTAGTGATCAAGAGACCCAGTACTTC
CASSPPTSDQETQYF
>.|.|TRBV5-6|TRBJ2-2|14
TGTGCCAGCAGCCAGGGTCCCGTGACCGGGGAGCTGTTTTTT
CASSQGPVTGELFF
>.|.|TRBV5-4|TRBJ2-1|15
TGTGTCAGCAGCTTGGCTCCAAGCCCCTACAATGAGCAGTTCTTC
CVSSLAPSPYNEQFF
>.|few|TRBV7-6|TRBJ1-2|14
TGTGCCAGCAGCTTAGGGCCTTCCCTTAATGGCTACACCTTC
CASSLGPSLNGYTF
>TRBD1|few|TRBV6-2/TRBV6-3|TRBJ1-5|15
TGTGCCAGCACCGAATTGTGGGACAGGGGTCAGCCCCAGCATTTT
CASTELWDRGQPQHF
>.|.|TRBV6-2/TRBV6-3|TRBJ2-5|13
TGTGCCAGCAGTTATGAGGGCCCAGAGACCCAGTACTTC
CASSYEGPETQYF
>.|.|TRBV19|TRBJ1-5|13
TGTGCCACCCTTGGGGGGTATCTGCATCCCCAGCATTTT
CATLGGYLHPQHF
>TRBD1|.|TRBV12-3/TRBV12-4|TRBJ1-2|18
TGTGCCAGCAGTTTAAGCTTCGACAGGGGAGGCTATCTGGGTGGCTACACCTTC
CASSLSFDRGGYLGGYTF
>TRBD2|.|TRBV20-1|TRBJ2-3|16
TGCAGTGCTAGACCATTCCTAGCGGGGGTCCAAGATACGCAGTATTTT
CSARPFLAGVQDTQYF
>.|.|TRBV7-9|TRBJ2-1|16
TGTGCCAGCAGCCCCGCCTCTAGGAGCTCCTACAATGAGCAGTTCTTC
CASSPASRSSYNEQFF
>.|few|TRBV15|TRBJ2-1|13
TGTGCCACCAGCAGAGATAGGCGACGGGAGCAGTTCTTC
CATSRDRRREQFF
>TRBD2|few|TRBV29-1|TRBJ2-5|12
TGCAGCGCCCGCGGGGGGGCGGAGACCCAGTACTTC
CSARGGAETQYF
>TRBD1|.|TRBV5-6|TRBJ1-2|16
TGTGTCAGCACCGGGACAGGCCCCCATAGGGACTATGGCTACACCTTC
CVSTGTGPHRDYGYTF
>TRBD1|.|TRBV6-2/TRBV6-3|TRBJ1-5|14
TGTGCCAGCAGCCCGACAGGGCCGATTTGGCCCCAGCATTTT
CASSPTGPIWPQHF
>.|.|TRBV6-8|TRBJ1-4|14
TGTGCCAGCAGTTACCGCGTCGATAATGAAAAACTGTTTTTT
CASSYRVDNEKLFF
>TRBD2|.|TRBV5-4|TRBJ2-7|16
TGTGCCAGCAGCTTGAAACGAGAGCGGGGTACCTACGAGCAGTACTTC
CASSLKRERGTYEQYF
>.|few|TRBV6-1|TRBJ2-6|15
TGTGCCAGCAGTGGCTGGGTTTCTGGGGCCAACGTCCTGACTTTC
CASSGWVSGANVLTF
>TRBD2|few|TRBV10-3|TRBJ2-7|15
TGTGCCATCACCGTAAAAAGCGGGGTCTCCTACGAGCAGTACTTC
CAITVKSGVSYEQYF
>.|.|TRBV27|TRBJ1-6|12
TGTGCAACCCGAAGGGGGAATTCACCCCTCCACTTT
CATRRGNSPLHF
>.|few|TRBV28|TRBJ2-5|17
TGTGCCAGCAGTTTAGTTTCCCAAGGGACTCCCGAGGAGACCCAGTACTTC
CASSLVSQGTPEETQYF